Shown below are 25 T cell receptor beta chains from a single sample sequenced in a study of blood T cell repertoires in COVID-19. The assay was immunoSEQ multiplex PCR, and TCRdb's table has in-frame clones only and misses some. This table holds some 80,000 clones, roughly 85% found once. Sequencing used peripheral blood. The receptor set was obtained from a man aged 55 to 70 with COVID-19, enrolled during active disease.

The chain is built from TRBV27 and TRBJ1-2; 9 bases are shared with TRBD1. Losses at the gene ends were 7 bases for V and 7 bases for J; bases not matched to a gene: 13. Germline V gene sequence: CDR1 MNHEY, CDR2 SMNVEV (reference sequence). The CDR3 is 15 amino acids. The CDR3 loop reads CASTYRTGALSGYTF. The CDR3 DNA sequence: TGTGCCAGCACCTATAGGACAGGGGCTCTCTCTGGCTACACCTTC.

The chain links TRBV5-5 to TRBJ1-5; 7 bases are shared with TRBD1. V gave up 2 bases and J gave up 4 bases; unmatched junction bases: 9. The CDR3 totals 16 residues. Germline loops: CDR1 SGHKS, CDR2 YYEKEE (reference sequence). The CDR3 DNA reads TGTGCCAGCAGCTTTAGCGGGACAGCCTATAATCAGCCCCAGCATTTT. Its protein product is CASSFSGTAYNQPQHF. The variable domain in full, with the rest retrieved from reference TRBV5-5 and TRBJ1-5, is DAGVTQSPTHLIKTRGQQVTLRCSPISGHKSVSWYQQVLGQGPQFIFQYYEKEERGRGNFPDRFSARQFPNYSSELNVNALLLGDSALYLCASSFSGTAYNQPQHFGDGTRLSIL.

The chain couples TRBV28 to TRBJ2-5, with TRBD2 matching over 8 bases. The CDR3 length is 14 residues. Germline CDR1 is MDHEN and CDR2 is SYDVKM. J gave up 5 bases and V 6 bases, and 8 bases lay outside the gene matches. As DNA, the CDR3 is TGTGCCAGCAGCTACCCGGGAGGGCGGGAGACCCAGTACTTC. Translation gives CASSYPGGRETQYF.

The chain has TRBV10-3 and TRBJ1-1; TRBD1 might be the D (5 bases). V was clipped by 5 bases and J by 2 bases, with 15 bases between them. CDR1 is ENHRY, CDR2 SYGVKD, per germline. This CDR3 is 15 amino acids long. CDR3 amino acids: CAISPTLQANTEAFF. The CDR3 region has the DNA TGTGCCATCAGTCCAACCCTACAGGCAAACACTGAAGCTTTCTTT.

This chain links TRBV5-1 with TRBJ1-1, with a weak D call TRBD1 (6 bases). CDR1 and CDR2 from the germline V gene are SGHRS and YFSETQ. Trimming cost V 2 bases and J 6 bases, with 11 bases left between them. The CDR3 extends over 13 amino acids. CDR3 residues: CASSFNRVAEAFF. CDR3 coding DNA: TGCGCCAGCAGCTTTAACAGGGTCGCTGAAGCTTTCTTT.

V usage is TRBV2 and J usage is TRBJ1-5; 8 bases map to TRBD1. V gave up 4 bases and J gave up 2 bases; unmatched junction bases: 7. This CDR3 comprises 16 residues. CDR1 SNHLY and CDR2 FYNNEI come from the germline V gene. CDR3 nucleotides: TGTGCCAGCAGTGGAACAGGGGGTATAGGCAATCAGCCCCAGCATTTT. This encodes CASSGTGGIGNQPQHF.

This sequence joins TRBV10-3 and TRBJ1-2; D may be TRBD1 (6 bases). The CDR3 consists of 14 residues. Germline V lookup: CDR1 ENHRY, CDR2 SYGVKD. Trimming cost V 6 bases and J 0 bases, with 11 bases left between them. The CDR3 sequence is CAIRRTASNYGYTF. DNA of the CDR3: TGTGCCATCAGGCGGACAGCATCTAACTATGGCTACACCTTC.

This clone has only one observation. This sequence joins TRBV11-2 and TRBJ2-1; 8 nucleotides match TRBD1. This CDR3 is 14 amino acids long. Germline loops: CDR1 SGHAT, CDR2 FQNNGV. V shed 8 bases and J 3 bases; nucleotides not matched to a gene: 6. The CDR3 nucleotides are TGTGCCAGCTCGGACAGGGCGGACTACAATGAGCAGTTCTTC. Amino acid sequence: CASSDRADYNEQFF.

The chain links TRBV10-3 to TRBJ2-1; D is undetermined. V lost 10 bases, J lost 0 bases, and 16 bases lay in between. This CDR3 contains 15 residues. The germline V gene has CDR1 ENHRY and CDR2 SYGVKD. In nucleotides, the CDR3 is TGTGCCACCTCCCAGACGGAGAGCTCCTACAATGAGCAGTTCTTC. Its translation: CATSQTESSYNEQFF.

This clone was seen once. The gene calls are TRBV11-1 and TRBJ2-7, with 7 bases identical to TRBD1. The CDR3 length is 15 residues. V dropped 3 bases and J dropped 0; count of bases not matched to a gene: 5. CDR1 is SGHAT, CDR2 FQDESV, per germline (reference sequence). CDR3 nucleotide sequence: TGTGCCAGCAGCTTTGGACAGGACCTCTCCTACGAGCAGTACTTC. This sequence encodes CASSFGQDLSYEQYF.

CDR3 nucleotides: TGTGCCAGCAGTGATCGACAGGGGAGCGTCTATACGCAGTATTTT. It is translated as CASSDRQGSVYTQYF. This chain connects TRBV2 to TRBJ2-3, with 8 bases that match TRBD1. The CDR3 is made up of 15 amino acids. V dropped 3 bases and J dropped 7; count of bases not matched to a gene: 9. In germline, CDR1 is SNHLY, CDR2 FYNNEI.

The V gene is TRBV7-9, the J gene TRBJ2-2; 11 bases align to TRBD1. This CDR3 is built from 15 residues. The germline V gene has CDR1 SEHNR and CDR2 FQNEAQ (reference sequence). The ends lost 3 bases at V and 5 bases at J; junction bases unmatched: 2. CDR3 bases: TGTGCCAGCAGCTTCGGACAGGGGGCTACCGGGGAGCTGTTTTTT. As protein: CASSFGQGATGELFF.

CDR3 in amino acids: CASSFLAGLSSYNEQFF. CDR3 bases: TGTGCCAGCAGCTTCTTAGCGGGATTAAGCTCCTACAATGAGCAGTTCTTC. The chain couples TRBV11-2 to TRBJ2-1, with 8 bases matching TRBD2. Germline-derived CDR1 and CDR2 are SGHAT and FQNNGV. The CDR3 spans 17 residues. V was clipped by 3 bases and J by 0 bases; unmatched bases: 7.

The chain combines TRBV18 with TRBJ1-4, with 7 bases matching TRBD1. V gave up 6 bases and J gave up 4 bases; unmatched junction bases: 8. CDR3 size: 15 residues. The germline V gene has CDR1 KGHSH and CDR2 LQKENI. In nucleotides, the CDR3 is TGTGCCAGCTCCGATAGCCGGGACAGTAATGAAAAACTGTTTTTT. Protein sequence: CASSDSRDSNEKLFF.

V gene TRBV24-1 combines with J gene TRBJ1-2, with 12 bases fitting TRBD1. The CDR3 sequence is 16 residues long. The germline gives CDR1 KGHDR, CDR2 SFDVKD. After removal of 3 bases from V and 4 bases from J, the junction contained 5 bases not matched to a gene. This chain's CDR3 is CATSDPGTGGVYGYTF. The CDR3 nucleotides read TGTGCCACCAGTGATCCTGGGACAGGGGGCGTCTATGGCTACACCTTC.

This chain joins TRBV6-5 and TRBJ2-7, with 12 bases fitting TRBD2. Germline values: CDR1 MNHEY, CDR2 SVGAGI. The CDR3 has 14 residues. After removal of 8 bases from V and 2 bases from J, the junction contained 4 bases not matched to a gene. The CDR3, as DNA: TGTGCCAGCTCTAGCGGGAGGGGTACCTACGAGCAGTACTTC. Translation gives CASSSGRGTYEQYF.

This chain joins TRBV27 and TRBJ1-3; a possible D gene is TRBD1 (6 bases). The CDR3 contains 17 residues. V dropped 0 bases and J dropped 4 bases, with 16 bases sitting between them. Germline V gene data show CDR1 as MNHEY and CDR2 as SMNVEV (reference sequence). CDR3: CASSLSMGGLNGNTIYF. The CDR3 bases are TGTGCCAGCAGTTTATCGATGGGGGGGCTCAACGGAAACACCATATATTTT.

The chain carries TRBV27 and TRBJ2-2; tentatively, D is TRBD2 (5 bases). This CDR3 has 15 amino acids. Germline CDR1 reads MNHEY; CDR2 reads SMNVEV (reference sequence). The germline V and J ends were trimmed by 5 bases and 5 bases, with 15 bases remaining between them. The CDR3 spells CASSPRTSGTGELFF. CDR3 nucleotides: TGTGCCAGCAGTCCCAGGACCTCGGGGACCGGGGAGCTGTTTTTT.

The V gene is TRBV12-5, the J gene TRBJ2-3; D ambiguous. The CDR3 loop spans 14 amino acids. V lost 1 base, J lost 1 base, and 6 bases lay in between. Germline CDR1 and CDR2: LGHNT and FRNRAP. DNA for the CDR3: TGTGCTAGTGGTTTGGGGCAGGGCACAGATACGCAGTATTTT. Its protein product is CASGLGQGTDTQYF.

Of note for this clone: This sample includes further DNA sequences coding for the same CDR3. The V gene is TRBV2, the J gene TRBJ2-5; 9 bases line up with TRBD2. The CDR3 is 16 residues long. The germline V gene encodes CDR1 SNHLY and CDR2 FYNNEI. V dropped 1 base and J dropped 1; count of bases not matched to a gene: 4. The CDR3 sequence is CASSEGVAGAQETQYF. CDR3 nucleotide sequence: TGTGCCAGCAGTGAAGGAGTAGCGGGGGCCCAAGAGACCCAGTACTTC.

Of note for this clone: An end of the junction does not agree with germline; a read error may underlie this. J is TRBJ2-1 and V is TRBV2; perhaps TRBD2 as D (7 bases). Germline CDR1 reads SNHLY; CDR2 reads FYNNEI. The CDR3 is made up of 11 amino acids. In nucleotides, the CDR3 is TGTGCCAGCACCCTGGGGGGGCCCGGAGTCTTC. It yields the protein CASTLGGPGVF. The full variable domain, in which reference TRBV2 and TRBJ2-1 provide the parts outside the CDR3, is EPEVTQTPSHQVTQMGQEVILRCVPISNHLYFYWYRQILGQKVEFLVSFYNNEISEKSEIFDDQFSVERPDGSNFTLKIRSTKLEDSAMYFCASTLGGPGVFGPGTRLTVL.

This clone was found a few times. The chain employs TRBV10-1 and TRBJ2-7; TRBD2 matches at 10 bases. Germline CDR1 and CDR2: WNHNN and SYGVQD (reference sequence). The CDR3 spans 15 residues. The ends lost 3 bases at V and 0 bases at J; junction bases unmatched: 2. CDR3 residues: CASSELAGNSYEQYF. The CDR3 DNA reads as TGCGCCAGCAGTGAACTAGCGGGAAACTCCTACGAGCAGTACTTC.

CDR3: CAGGGALGTDTQYF. Written as DNA, the CDR3 is TGTGCCGGGGGGGGAGCGTTGGGCACAGATACGCAGTATTTT. The chain couples TRBV6-5 to TRBJ2-3; 7 bases are shared with TRBD2. This CDR3 is 14 amino acids long. Germline-derived CDR1 and CDR2 are MNHEY and SVGAGI. Germline trimming cut 11 bases from V and 1 base from J; bases unmatched to any gene: 9.

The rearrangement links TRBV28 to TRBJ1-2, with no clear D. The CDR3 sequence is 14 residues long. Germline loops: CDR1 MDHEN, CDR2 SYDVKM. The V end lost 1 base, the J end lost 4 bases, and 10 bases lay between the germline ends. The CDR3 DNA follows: TGTGCCAGCAGTTTATCTAGGCTCGGCTATGGCTACACCTTC. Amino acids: CASSLSRLGYGYTF.

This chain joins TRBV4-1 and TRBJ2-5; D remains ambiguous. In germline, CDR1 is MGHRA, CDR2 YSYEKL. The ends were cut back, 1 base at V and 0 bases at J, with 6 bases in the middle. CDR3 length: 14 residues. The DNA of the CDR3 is TGCGCCAGCAGCCAAGGGGCCTACCAAGAGACCCAGTACTTC. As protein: CASSQGAYQETQYF.